This TCR beta chain was identified in a study of Graves' ophthalmopathy and Graves' hyperthyroidism. From RNA, the CDR3 regions of TCR beta chains were amplified and sequenced. In the first round, RT-PCR was carried out with HTBI primers, and a multiplex PCR formed the second round. TCRdb recomputed calls from the multiplex PCR reads with MiXCR, one row per CDR3 protein. Of about 480,000 distinct CDR3 sequences in the sample, over 13% were seen once. J gave up 5 bases and V 11 bases, and 10 bases lay outside the gene matches. Germline V lookup: CDR1 MDHEN, CDR2 SYDVKM. The CDR3 sequence is 15 residues long. There are many counts of this clonotype.

Sequences were obtained from blood. The chain carries TRBV28 and TRBJ1-5; 12 bases map to TRBD1. This receptor was taken from a woman younger than 45 with Graves' ophthalmopathy. CDR3 nucleotides: TGTGCCGCGAGGGGGACAGGGGGCGCGTATCAGCCCCAGCATTTT. The encoded protein is CAARGTGGAYQPQHF.